A selection of T cell receptor beta chains follows, all from one sample in a study of T cell responses to AZD1222 COVID-19 vaccine. Sequenced by immunoSEQ multiplex PCR; TCRdb stores in-frame clones only, minus some. The sample lists approximately 110,000 clones; 87% were seen once. The sequencing used peripheral blood, collected 28 days after the second AZD1222 dose. These receptors were collected from an adult who received the AZD1222 COVID-19 vaccine. CDR3s include the opening cysteine and the closing phenylalanine or tryptophan. A D gene is named only where the DNA matches it firmly. Size is omitted from some rows. Given values are once, few, many or a class for expanded clones.

J gene | V gene | clone size | D gene | CDR3 DNA | CDR3 protein
TRBJ1-1 | TRBV3-1/TRBV3-2 | . | . | TGTGCCAGCAGCCAAGATCTAAGAAACACTGAAGCTTTCTTT | CASSQDLRNTEAFF
TRBJ2-7 | TRBV29-1 | . | . | TGCAGCGTTGTGGGGCATACTACCTCCTACGAGCAGTACTTC | CSVVGHTTSYEQYF
TRBJ2-1 | TRBV11-1 | . | TRBD2 | TGTGCCAGCAGCCGTTCGGGGGGGGCCTACAATGAGCAGTTCTTC | CASSRSGGAYNEQFF
TRBJ1-2 | TRBV6-2/TRBV6-3 | . | . | TGTGCCAGCAGTTACCCAGCTAACTATGGCTACACCTTC | CASSYPANYGYTF
TRBJ1-1 | TRBV27 | . | . | TGTGCCAGCAGTTTAGGAGTAGGTGAAGCTTTCTTT | CASSLGVGEAFF
TRBJ2-7 | TRBV21-1 | . | . | TGTGCCAGCAGCAAAGCGCCCGAGCAGTACTTC | CASSKAPEQYF
TRBJ1-1 | TRBV6-5 | . | TRBD1 | TGTGCCAGCAGTTACAGGCAGGGGGGAGAAGCTTTCTTT | CASSYRQGGEAFF
TRBJ2-2 | TRBV5-8 | . | . | TGTGCCAGCAGCTTGGGGGTTAGAACCGGGGAGCTGTTTTTT | CASSLGVRTGELFF
TRBJ2-7 | TRBV3-1/TRBV3-2 | . | TRBD2 | TGTGCCAGCAGCCAGGGGACTAGCGGGGGATACTACGAGCAGTACTTC | CASSQGTSGGYYEQYF
TRBJ2-6 | TRBV19 | once | . | TGTGCCAGTAGTATAGGGGCCAACGTCCTGACTTTC | CASSIGANVLTF
TRBJ1-3 | TRBV7-2 | . | . | TGTGCCAGCAGCTTAGCGTACAGGGCTGGAAACACCATATATTTT | CASSLAYRAGNTIYF
TRBJ2-2 | TRBV7-3 | . | . | TGTGCCAGCAGCTTAAATCCTAGCCTCCAACCCGGGGAGCTGTTTTTT | CASSLNPSLQPGELFF
TRBJ2-5 | TRBV19 | . | TRBD2 | TGTGCCAGTAGTATAGGACTAGCGGGGGAGGCAGAGACCCAGTACTTC | CASSIGLAGEAETQYF
TRBJ2-2 | TRBV7-6 | . | TRBD2 | TGTGCCAGCAGCCACGGGACTAGCGGGAGGGCCCTAGGGGAGCTGTTTTTT | CASSHGTSGRALGELFF
TRBJ2-7 | TRBV3-1/TRBV3-2 | . | . | TGTGCCAGCAGCCCCTCCGCTCGGTACGAGCAGTACTTC | CASSPSARYEQYF
TRBJ2-1 | TRBV3-1/TRBV3-2 | . | TRBD2 | TGTGCCAGCAGCCAAGTTGTTGCGGGGGATACCTACAATGAGCAGTTCTTC | CASSQVVAGDTYNEQFF
TRBJ1-5 | TRBV18 | . | TRBD1 | TGTGCCAGCTCACCACCAAGAAACTTCGGGGACAGGGAGATGTGGGTCAATCAGCCCCAGCATTTT | CASSPPRNFGDREMWVNQPQHF
TRBJ2-1 | TRBV9 | . | . | TGTGCCAGCAGCGTAGGAGGGGCGGGTAATGAGCAGTTCTTC | CASSVGGAGNEQFF
TRBJ2-1 | TRBV7-3 | . | TRBD2 | TGTGCCAGCAGCTTGACTAGCGGGGGGTACAATGAGCAGTTCTTC | CASSLTSGGYNEQFF
TRBJ2-3 | TRBV10-3 | . | TRBD2 | TGTGCCCAAAAGGCCGGGACTAGCGGCACAGATACGCAGTATTTT | CAQKAGTSGTDTQYF
TRBJ2-1 | TRBV7-2 | once | TRBD1 | TGTGCCAGCAGCTCAGGGGGCAGTGCAGGGGGCAATGAGCAGTTCTTC | CASSSGGSAGGNEQFF
TRBJ1-5 | TRBV30 | once | . | TGTGCCTGGAGTGTGTCGAGTAGGGTTCAGCCCCAGCATTTT | CAWSVSSRVQPQHF
TRBJ2-3 | TRBV7-8 | . | TRBD1 | TGTGCCAGCAGCCCGTCCCGACAGGGTAGCACAGATACGCAGTATTTT | CASSPSRQGSTDTQYF
TRBJ2-3 | TRBV7-3 | . | . | TGTGCCAGCAGCTTAACTCCCGTCACAGATACGCAGTATTTT | CASSLTPVTDTQYF
TRBJ2-2 | TRBV14 | . | . | TGTGCCAGCAGCCTTGGACAGGGACTAATCGGGAACACCGGGGAGCTGTTTTTT | CASSLGQGLIGNTGELFF
TRBJ2-1 | TRBV19 | . | TRBD1 | TGTGCCAGTCAGGGGGTCAGGGAGCAGTTCTTC | CASQGVREQFF
TRBJ1-4 | TRBV5-1 | . | . | TGCGCCAGCCGTTTGGGGGCCAAGGAAAAACTGTTTTTT | CASRLGAKEKLFF
TRBJ1-2 | TRBV5-5 | . | . | TGTGCCAGCAGCGCAGCCTACGGGGATGGCTACACCTTC | CASSAAYGDGYTF
TRBJ2-1 | TRBV7-8 | . | TRBD2 | TGTGCCAGCAGACCTGATTGGACTAGCGGGGCGCGCTCCTACAATGAGCAGTTCTTC | CASRPDWTSGARSYNEQFF
TRBJ2-6 | TRBV7-9 | once | . | TGTGCCAGCAGCTTAAGACCGGTTCACTCTGGGGCCAACGTCCTGACTTTC | CASSLRPVHSGANVLTF
TRBJ1-2 | TRBV5-4 | . | . | TGTGCCAGCAGCTTGGAGCGGGGGGCCAGCGGCTACACCTTC | CASSLERGASGYTF
TRBJ1-1 | TRBV30 | . | . | TGTGCCTGGAGTAATACGAACCAAGCTTTCTTT | CAWSNTNQAFF
TRBJ1-2 | TRBV9 | . | . | TGTGCCAGCAGCGCTAATTTAGTGAGCGGCTACACCTTC | CASSANLVSGYTF
TRBJ1-1 | TRBV6-5 | . | . | TGTGCCAGCAGAGACCTTCCGGGTTTAGCTTTCTTT | CASRDLPGLAFF
TRBJ1-1 | TRBV30 | . | . | TGTGCCTGGAGTGAACAGTTTAACACTGAAGCTTTCTTT | CAWSEQFNTEAFF
TRBJ2-3 | TRBV7-6 | . | . | TGTGCCAGCAGTATAGTTGGGCTGACAGATACGCAGTATTTT | CASSIVGLTDTQYF
TRBJ2-6 | TRBV19 | . | . | TGTGCCAGTAGTATGAAAAGCTCTGGGGCCAACGTCCTGACTTTC | CASSMKSSGANVLTF
TRBJ1-4 | TRBV2 | . | . | TGTGCCAGCAGTGAGGTGGATGAAAAACTGTTTTTT | CASSEVDEKLFF
TRBJ1-1 | TRBV4-3 | . | . | TGCGCCAGCAGCCAAGACGGGGGATTGACTGAAGCTTTCTTT | CASSQDGGLTEAFF
TRBJ2-2 | TRBV12-5 | . | . | TGTGCTAGTGGAGGCACGAACACCGGGGAGCTGTTTTTT | CASGGTNTGELFF
TRBJ1-2 | TRBV9 | . | . | TGTGCCAGCAGCATTCAGGGGCCTCAGGATGGCTACACCTTC | CASSIQGPQDGYTF
TRBJ1-1 | TRBV19 | . | . | TGTGCCAGTAGTATTTGGCTCGGACAGCGAGTACACACTGAAGCTTTCTTT | CASSIWLGQRVHTEAFF
TRBJ2-1 | TRBV10-3 | . | TRBD2 | TGTGCCATCAGCCCGGGGGGGAGCTCCTACAATGAGCAGTTCTTC | CAISPGGSSYNEQFF
TRBJ2-6 | TRBV6-4 | . | . | TGTGCCAGCAGTCCAGGGAGCTCTGGGGCCAACGTCCTGACTTTC | CASSPGSSGANVLTF
TRBJ2-7 | TRBV7-2 | . | TRBD2 | TGTGCCAGCAGCTTCCCGGGACTAGCCTCCGAGCAGTACTTC | CASSFPGLASEQYF
TRBJ1-4 | TRBV5-8 | . | . | TGTGCCAGCAGCTTGGGGCAGGTCGGGGGAAATGAAAAACTGTTTTTT | CASSLGQVGGNEKLFF
TRBJ2-1 | TRBV19 | . | . | TGTGCCAGTAGTTACTTGATGAGCAACAATGAGCAGTTCTTC | CASSYLMSNNEQFF
TRBJ1-1 | TRBV7-2 | . | . | TGTGCCAGCAGACGCGGAGGTGACGAAGCTTTCTTT | CASRRGGDEAFF
TRBJ1-1 | TRBV28 | . | . | TGTGCCAGCAGTTTATTGGGTGAAGCTTTCTTT | CASSLLGEAFF
TRBJ1-4 | TRBV5-8 | few | TRBD1 | TGTGCCAGCAGCTTGGGGAAGGGGGCTGGAAATGAAAAACTGTTTTTT | CASSLGKGAGNEKLFF
TRBJ2-5 | TRBV30 | . | TRBD2 | TGTGCCTGGAGTGATAGCGGGAGTAGAGGAGAGACCCAGTACTTC | CAWSDSGSRGETQYF
TRBJ2-1 | TRBV25-1 | . | TRBD2 | TGTGCCAGCAGTGGACTAGCGGGAGGGACATACAATGAGCAGTTCTTC | CASSGLAGGTYNEQFF
TRBJ2-1 | TRBV5-8 | . | TRBD1 | TGTGCCAGCAGCTTGCGTAGACAGGGACAGCAGTTCTTC | CASSLRRQGQQFF
TRBJ2-2 | TRBV6-2/TRBV6-3 | . | . | TGTGCCAGCAGCCAGGGGGAGGCGTACACCGGGGAGCTGTTTTTT | CASSQGEAYTGELFF
TRBJ1-1 | TRBV7-9 | . | . | TGTGCCAGCAGCTGGGCGATCGGAGAGATCACTGAAGCTTTCTTT | CASSWAIGEITEAFF